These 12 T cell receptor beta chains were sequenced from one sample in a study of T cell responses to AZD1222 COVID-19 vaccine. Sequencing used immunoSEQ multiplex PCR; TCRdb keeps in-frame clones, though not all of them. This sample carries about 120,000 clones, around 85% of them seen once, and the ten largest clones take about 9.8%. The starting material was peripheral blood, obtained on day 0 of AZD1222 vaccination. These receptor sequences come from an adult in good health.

The CDR3 DNA reads as TGTGCCAGCAGTCAGGGGACCTACAATGAGCAGTTCTTC. It yields the protein CASSQGTYNEQFF. The chain recombines TRBV6-6 with TRBJ2-1; D possibly corresponds to TRBD1 (6 bases). This CDR3 is built from 13 residues. Per germline, CDR1 MNHNY and CDR2 SVGAGI (reference sequence). V was trimmed by 5 bases and J by 2 bases, leaving 7 bases between them.

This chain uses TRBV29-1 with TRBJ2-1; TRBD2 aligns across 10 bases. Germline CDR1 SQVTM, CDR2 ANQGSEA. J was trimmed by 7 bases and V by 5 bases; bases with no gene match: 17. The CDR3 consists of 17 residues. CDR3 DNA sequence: TGCAGCGTTCAGGAATGGGAGCGGGAGGGCCCAGGGAATGAGCAGTTCTTC. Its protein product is CSVQEWEREGPGNEQFF.

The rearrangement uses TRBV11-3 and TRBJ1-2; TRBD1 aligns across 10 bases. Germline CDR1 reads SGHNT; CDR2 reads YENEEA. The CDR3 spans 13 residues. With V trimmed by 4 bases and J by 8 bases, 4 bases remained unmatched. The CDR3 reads CASSWDRGGGYTF. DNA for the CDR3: TGTGCCAGCAGCTGGGACAGGGGTGGCGGCTACACCTTC. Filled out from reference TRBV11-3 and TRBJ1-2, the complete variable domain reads EAGVVQSPRYKIIEKKQPVAFWCNPISGHNTLYWYLQNLGQGPELLIRYENEEAVDDSQLPKDRFSAERLKGVDSTLKIQPAELGDSAVYLCASSWDRGGGYTFGSGTRLTVV.

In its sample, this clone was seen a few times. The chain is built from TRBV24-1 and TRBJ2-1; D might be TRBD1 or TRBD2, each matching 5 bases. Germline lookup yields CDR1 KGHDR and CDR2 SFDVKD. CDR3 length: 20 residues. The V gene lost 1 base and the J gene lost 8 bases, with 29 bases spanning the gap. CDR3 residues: CATSDFQGATTDATIDEQFF. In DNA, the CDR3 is TGTGCCACCAGTGATTTTCAAGGGGCGACTACGGATGCTACAATTGATGAGCAGTTCTTC.

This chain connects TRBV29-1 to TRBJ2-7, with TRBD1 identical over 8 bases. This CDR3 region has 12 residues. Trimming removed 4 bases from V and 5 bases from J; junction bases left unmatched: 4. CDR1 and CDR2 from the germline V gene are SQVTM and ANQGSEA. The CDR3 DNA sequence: TGCAGCGTTGCTTGGACAGGGAACGAGCAGTACTTC. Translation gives CSVAWTGNEQYF.

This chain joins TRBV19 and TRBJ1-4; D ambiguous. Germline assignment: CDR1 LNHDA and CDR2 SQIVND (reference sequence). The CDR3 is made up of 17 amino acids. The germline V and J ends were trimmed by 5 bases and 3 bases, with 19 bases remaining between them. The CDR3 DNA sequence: TGTGCCAGTAGTCAGGACTTCGGCCCTCCGGCTAATGAAAAACTGTTTTTT. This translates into CASSQDFGPPANEKLFF.

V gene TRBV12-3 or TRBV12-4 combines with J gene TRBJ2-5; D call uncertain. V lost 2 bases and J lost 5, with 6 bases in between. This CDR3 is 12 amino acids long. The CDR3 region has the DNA TGTGCCAGCAGTTTACCCACCGAGACCCAGTACTTC. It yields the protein CASSLPTETQYF.

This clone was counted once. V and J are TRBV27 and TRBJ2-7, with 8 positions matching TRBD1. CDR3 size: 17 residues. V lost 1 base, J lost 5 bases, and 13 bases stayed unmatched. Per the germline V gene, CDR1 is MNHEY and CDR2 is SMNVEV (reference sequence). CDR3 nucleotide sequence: TGTGCCAGCAGTTTATTTTATACCGAAGACAGGGGCCACGAGCAGTACTTC. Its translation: CASSLFYTEDRGHEQYF.

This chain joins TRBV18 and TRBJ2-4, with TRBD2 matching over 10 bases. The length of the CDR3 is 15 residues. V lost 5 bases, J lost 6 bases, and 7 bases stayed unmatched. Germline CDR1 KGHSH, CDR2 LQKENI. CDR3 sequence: CASSSSGGNGNIQYF. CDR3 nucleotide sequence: TGTGCCAGCTCATCTAGCGGGGGAAATGGAAACATTCAGTACTTC.

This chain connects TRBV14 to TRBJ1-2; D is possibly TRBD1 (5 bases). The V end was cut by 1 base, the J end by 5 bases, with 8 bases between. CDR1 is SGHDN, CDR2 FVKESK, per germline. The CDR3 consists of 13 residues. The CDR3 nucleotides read TGTGCCAGCAGCCAAGTAGGGGCATATGGCTACACCTTC. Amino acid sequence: CASSQVGAYGYTF.

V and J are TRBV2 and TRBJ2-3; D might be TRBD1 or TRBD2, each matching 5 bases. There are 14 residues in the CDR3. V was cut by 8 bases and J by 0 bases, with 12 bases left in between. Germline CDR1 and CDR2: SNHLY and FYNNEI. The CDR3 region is CASGGGLSTDTQYF. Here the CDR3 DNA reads TGTGCCAGCGGGGGTGGCCTTAGCACAGATACGCAGTATTTT.

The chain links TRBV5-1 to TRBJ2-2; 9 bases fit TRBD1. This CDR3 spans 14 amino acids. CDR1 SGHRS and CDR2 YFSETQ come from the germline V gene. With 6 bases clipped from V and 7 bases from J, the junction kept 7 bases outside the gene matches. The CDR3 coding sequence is TGCGCCAGCAAATTACAGGGGGCTATCGGGGAGCTGTTTTTT. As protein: CASKLQGAIGELFF.